These 15 T cell receptor beta chains were all obtained from the same sample, sequenced in a study of T cell changes during pregnancy in multiple sclerosis. TCRdb's copy holds only in-frame clones and misses some; the assay was immunoSEQ multiplex PCR. Here the sample spans around 42,000 clones, about 90% being singletons. The material was CD4+ T cells from peripheral blood mononuclear cells, obtained in the second trimester of pregnancy. Source of these receptors: a female donor in good health, enrolled as a control in a pregnancy study.

This clone has a single count. CDR3 region: CASSLGAGEETQYF. CDR3 nucleotide sequence: TGCGCCAGCAGCTTGGGGGCAGGGGAAGAGACCCAGTACTTC. The chain joins TRBV5-1 to TRBJ2-5; tentatively, D is TRBD1 (6 bases). The CDR3 is 14 amino acids. Trimming cost V 0 bases and J 3 bases, with 9 bases left between them. Germline V gene data show CDR1 as SGHRS and CDR2 as YFSETQ. Variable domain in full (rest from reference TRBV5-1 and TRBJ2-5): KAGVTQTPRYLIKTRGQQVTLSCSPISGHRSVSWYQQTPGQGLQFLFEYFSETQRNKGNFPGRFSGRQFSNSRSEMNVSTLELGDSALYLCASSLGAGEETQYFGPGTRLLVL.

The CDR3 protein is CASSLVPSLEQFF. In DNA, the CDR3 is TGTGCCAGCAGCTTAGTTCCTAGTCTTGAGCAGTTCTTC. The chain carries TRBV7-2 and TRBJ2-1; no reliable D call. Germline loops: CDR1 SGHTA, CDR2 FQGNSA. This CDR3 has 13 residues. The V end was cut by 1 base, the J end by 9 bases, with 10 bases between.

The genes are TRBV7-9 and TRBJ2-3, with 7 bases lining up with TRBD2. Germline trimming cut 4 bases from V and 8 bases from J; bases unmatched to any gene: 18. The CDR3 has 17 residues. Germline V gene data show CDR1 as SEHNR and CDR2 as FQNEAQ (reference sequence). CDR3 sequence reads: CASSYMLGGSPAGTQYF. The CDR3 DNA follows: TGTGCCAGCAGCTATATGCTTGGCGGGAGCCCTGCGGGTACGCAGTATTTT.

The CDR3 sequence: CASSFGSGVNEQYF. The CDR3 region has the DNA TGTGCCAGCAGCTTTGGGTCGGGAGTAAACGAGCAGTACTTC. The chain couples TRBV7-8 to TRBJ2-7; the D gene is possibly TRBD2 (6 bases). CDR3 length: 14 residues. The germline V and J ends were trimmed by 3 bases and 5 bases, with 14 bases remaining between them. Germline V lookup: CDR1 SGHVS, CDR2 FQNEAQ.

The rearrangement uses TRBV7-6 and TRBJ2-1; 7 bases map to TRBD2. V gave up 3 bases and J gave up 1 base; unmatched junction bases: 12. This CDR3 is 18 amino acids long. Germline values: CDR1 SGHVS, CDR2 FNYEAQ. This CDR3 is CASSFRSGAGASYNEQFF. The CDR3 DNA is TGTGCCAGCAGCTTCCGGTCTGGCGCGGGAGCTTCCTACAATGAGCAGTTCTTC. Full variable domain (outside the CDR3, taken from reference TRBV7-6 and TRBJ2-1): GAGVSQSPRYKVTKRGQDVALRCDPISGHVSLYWYRQALGQGPEFLTYFNYEAQQDKSGLPNDRFSAERPEGSISTLTIQRTEQRDSAMYRCASSFRSGAGASYNEQFFGPGTRLTVL.

The chain combines TRBV2 with TRBJ1-1; D not certain. V was shortened by 7 bases and J by 3 bases, with 12 bases between the two germline ends. The CDR3 spans 13 residues. The germline V gene has CDR1 SNHLY and CDR2 FYNNEI. CDR3 in DNA: TGTGCCAGCAACGAGTTTCAGGACACTGAAGCTTTCTTT. Translated: CASNEFQDTEAFF.

The chain carries TRBV2 and TRBJ1-5; 8 nucleotides match TRBD1. CDR3 length equals 15 residues. In germline, CDR1 is SNHLY, CDR2 FYNNEI. The V gene end was trimmed by 2 bases and the J gene end by 6 bases; junction bases not matched to a gene: 6. This chain's CDR3 is CASSERQGAIQPQHF. CDR3 nucleotides: TGTGCCAGCAGTGAACGGCAGGGGGCGATTCAGCCCCAGCATTTT.

The J gene is TRBJ2-7, the V gene TRBV19, with 10 bases fitting TRBD1. The CDR3 length is 16 residues. CDR1 LNHDA and CDR2 SQIVND come from the germline V gene (reference sequence). The trim removed 4 bases at V and 7 bases at J, leaving 13 bases unmatched. The chain's CDR3 is CASSRTSGQGHLEQYF. In nucleotides, the CDR3 is TGTGCCAGTAGTAGAACCTCGGGACAGGGGCATTTAGAGCAGTACTTC.

The chain carries TRBV28 and TRBJ1-4, with 8 bases identical to TRBD1. In germline, CDR1 is MDHEN, CDR2 SYDVKM. The CDR3 covers 14 residues. Trimming took 6 bases from V and 7 from J; bases not matched to a gene: 7. CDR3 region: CASRKGQAGEKLFF. In DNA form, the CDR3 reads TGTGCCAGCAGGAAGGGACAGGCCGGTGAAAAACTGTTTTTT.

The CDR3 loop reads CASSLPRPGETYEQYF. The CDR3 nucleotides read TGTGCCAGCAGCTTGCCGAGGCCGGGGGAAACCTACGAGCAGTACTTC. The genes are TRBV5-4 and TRBJ2-7, with D perhaps TRBD2 (6 bases). This CDR3 has 16 amino acids. Germline CDR1 and CDR2: SGHNT and YYREEE (reference sequence). V gave up 1 base and J gave up 2 bases, with 16 bases separating them.

This clone was picked up one time. The chain has TRBV7-9 and TRBJ2-5; 7 nucleotides match TRBD2. The CDR3 runs 14 residues. J gave up 7 bases and V 0 bases, and 5 bases lay outside the gene matches. Germline V gene sequence: CDR1 SEHNR, CDR2 FQNEAQ (reference sequence). This CDR3 is CASSLAGGWMTQYF. CDR3 sequence (DNA): TGTGCCAGCAGCTTAGCGGGGGGGTGGATGACCCAGTACTTC.

V usage is TRBV7-3 and J usage is TRBJ2-3, with a possible D match to TRBD2 (6 bases). This CDR3 region has 13 residues. Germline assignment: CDR1 SGHTA and CDR2 FQGTGA. Between the trimmed V and J ends, which lost 5 bases and 5 bases, there was a span of 11 bases. The CDR3 loop is CASSPQAGDTQYF. The DNA for the CDR3 is TGTGCCAGCAGCCCTCAAGCGGGAGATACGCAGTATTTT.

This clone has only a few counts. This chain connects TRBV7-3 to TRBJ2-3, with 7 bases that match TRBD2. Germline V gene lookup returns CDR1 SGHTA and CDR2 FQGTGA. The ends lost 4 bases at V and 1 base at J; junction bases unmatched: 5. This CDR3 spans 15 amino acids. The CDR3 protein is CASSYSGGGTDTQYF. The DNA of the CDR3 is TGTGCCAGCAGCTATAGTGGGGGGGGCACAGATACGCAGTATTTT. Filled out from reference TRBV7-3 and TRBJ2-3, the complete variable domain reads GAGVSQTPSNKVTEKGKYVELRCDPISGHTALYWYRQSLGQGPEFLIYFQGTGAADDSGLPNDRFFAVRPEGSVSTLKIQRTERGDSAVYLCASSYSGGGTDTQYFGPGTRLTVL.

The chain employs TRBV5-1 and TRBJ2-3; tentatively, D is TRBD1 (6 bases). Germline lookup yields CDR1 SGHRS and CDR2 YFSETQ. CDR3 length equals 16 residues. Trimming stripped 4 bases from V and 2 bases from J, with 17 bases between. The CDR3 nucleotides read TGCGCCAGCAGCCCTGGTGGACAGATTATCACAGATACGCAGTATTTT. It yields the protein CASSPGGQIITDTQYF. Full variable domain (remainder filled in from reference TRBV5-1 and TRBJ2-3): KAGVTQTPRYLIKTRGQQVTLSCSPISGHRSVSWYQQTPGQGLQFLFEYFSETQRNKGNFPGRFSGRQFSNSRSEMNVSTLELGDSALYLCASSPGGQIITDTQYFGPGTRLTVL.

The V call is TRBV18, the J call TRBJ2-3; the D gene is possibly TRBD1 (6 bases). The CDR3 has 14 amino acids. CDR1 KGHSH and CDR2 LQKENI come from the germline V gene. The V gene lost 3 bases and the J gene lost 10 bases, with 17 bases spanning the gap. CDR3 coding DNA: TGTGCCAGCTCACCTGGGAGAGAACAGGGTCCGCAGTATTTT. Translated, it gives CASSPGREQGPQYF. The full variable domain, completed using reference TRBV18 and TRBJ2-3, is NAGVMQNPRHLVRRRGQEARLRCSPMKGHSHVYWYRQLPEEGLKFMVYLQKENIIDESGMPKERFSAEFPKEGPSILRIQQVVRGDSAAYFCASSPGREQGPQYFGPGTRLTVL.